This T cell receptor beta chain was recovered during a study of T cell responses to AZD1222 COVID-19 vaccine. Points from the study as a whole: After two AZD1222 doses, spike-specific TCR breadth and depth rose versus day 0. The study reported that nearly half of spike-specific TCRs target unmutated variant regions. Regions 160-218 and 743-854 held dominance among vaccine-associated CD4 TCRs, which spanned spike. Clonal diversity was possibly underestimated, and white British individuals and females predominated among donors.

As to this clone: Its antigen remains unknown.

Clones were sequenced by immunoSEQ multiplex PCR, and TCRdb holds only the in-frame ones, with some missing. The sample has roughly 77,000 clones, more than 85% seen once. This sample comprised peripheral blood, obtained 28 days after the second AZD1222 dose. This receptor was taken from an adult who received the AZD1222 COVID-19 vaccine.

CDR3 nucleotide sequence: TGTGCCAGCAGTTTGGGCCCTGTGGGAGCTTTCTTT. This gives the protein CASSLGPVGAFF. J is TRBJ1-1 and V is TRBV12-3 or TRBV12-4; D is unclear. V dropped 3 bases and J dropped 10 bases, with 12 bases sitting between them. The CDR3 runs 12 residues.